The 3 T cell receptor beta chains below come from one sample, sequenced in a study of cytomegalovirus exposure and HLA in healthy donors (dated by TCRdb to about 2017). The library was produced with the immunoSEQ multiplex PCR assay. A mixture of 60 forward primers for TCR Vbeta segments and 13 reverse primers for TCR Jbeta segments was used in the multiplex PCR. TCRdb carries this immuneACCESS record with in-frame sequences only. Its versions omit some clonotypes, under half of them owing to an unresolved V gene in the studies checked, with the rest unexplained. For this sample there are roughly 180,000 clones; 65% to 85% appear just once. Around 1.4% of the sample goes to the ten largest clones. The specimen sequenced was PBMCs. These receptors originate from a girl between 5 and 17 years old in good health and CMV-seropositive.

CDR3 DNA: TGTGCCAGCAGTGAGACTAGCGGGTACTTGACCCAGTACTTC. Protein sequence: CASSETSGYLTQYF. The chain is built from TRBV6-6 and TRBJ2-5; 10 bases agree with TRBD2. This CDR3 has 14 amino acids. Germline CDR1 MNHNY, CDR2 SVGAGI (reference sequence). Unmatched junction bases numbered 7, after V lost 5 bases and J lost 7 bases.

The chain joins TRBV21-1 to TRBJ2-3; the D segment call TRBD2 is taken from the table without a DNA check. TRBV21-1 is a pseudogene. The CDR3 runs 16 residues. In DNA form, the CDR3 reads TGTGCCAGCAGCAAAGTAATCCTAGCGGGAGGATATACGCAGTATTTT. It translates to CASSKVILAGGYTQYF.

This chain connects TRBV7-6 to TRBJ2-7, with 9 bases that match TRBD1. The V segment lost 2 bases and the J segment 3 bases; nucleotides outside the gene matches: 11. This CDR3 comprises 17 residues. CDR1 SGHVS and CDR2 FNYEAQ come from the germline V gene. CDR3 sequence reads: CASSLTNPGQGLYEQYF. The CDR3, as DNA: TGTGCCAGCAGCTTAACCAACCCCGGACAGGGGCTCTACGAGCAGTACTTC.